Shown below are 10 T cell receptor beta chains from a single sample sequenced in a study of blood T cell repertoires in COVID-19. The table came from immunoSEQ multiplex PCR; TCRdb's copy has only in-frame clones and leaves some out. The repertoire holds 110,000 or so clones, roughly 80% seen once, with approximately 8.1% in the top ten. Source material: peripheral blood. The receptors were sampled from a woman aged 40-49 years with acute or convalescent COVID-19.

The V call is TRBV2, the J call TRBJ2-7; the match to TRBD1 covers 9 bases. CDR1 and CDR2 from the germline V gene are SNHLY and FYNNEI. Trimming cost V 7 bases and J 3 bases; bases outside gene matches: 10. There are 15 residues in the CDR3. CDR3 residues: CASTNPGTGLYEQYF. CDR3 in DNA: TGTGCCAGCACTAACCCCGGGACAGGGCTCTACGAGCAGTACTTC.

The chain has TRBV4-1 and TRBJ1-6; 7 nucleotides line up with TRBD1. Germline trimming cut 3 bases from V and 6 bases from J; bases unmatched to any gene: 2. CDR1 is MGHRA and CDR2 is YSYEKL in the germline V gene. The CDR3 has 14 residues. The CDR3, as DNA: TGCGCCAGCAGCCAGACAGGGCCTAATTCACCCCTCCACTTT. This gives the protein CASSQTGPNSPLHF.

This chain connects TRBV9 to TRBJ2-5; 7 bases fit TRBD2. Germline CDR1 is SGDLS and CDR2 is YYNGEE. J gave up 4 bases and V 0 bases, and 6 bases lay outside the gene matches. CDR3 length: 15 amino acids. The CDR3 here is CASSVGGGEGETQYF. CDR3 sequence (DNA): TGTGCCAGCAGCGTAGGGGGCGGGGAGGGAGAGACCCAGTACTTC.

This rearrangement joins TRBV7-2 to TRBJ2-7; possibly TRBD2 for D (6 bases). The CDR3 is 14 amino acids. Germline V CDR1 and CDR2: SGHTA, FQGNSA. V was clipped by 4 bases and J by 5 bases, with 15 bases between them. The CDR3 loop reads CASSYQTRSDEQYF. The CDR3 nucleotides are TGTGCCAGCAGCTACCAGACTAGAAGCGACGAGCAGTACTTC. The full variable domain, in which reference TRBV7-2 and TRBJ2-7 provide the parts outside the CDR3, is GAGVSQSPSNKVTEKGKDVELRCDPISGHTALYWYRQSLGQGLEFLIYFQGNSAPDKSGLPSDRFSAERTGGSVSTLTIQRTQQEDSAVYLCASSYQTRSDEQYFGPGTRLTVT.

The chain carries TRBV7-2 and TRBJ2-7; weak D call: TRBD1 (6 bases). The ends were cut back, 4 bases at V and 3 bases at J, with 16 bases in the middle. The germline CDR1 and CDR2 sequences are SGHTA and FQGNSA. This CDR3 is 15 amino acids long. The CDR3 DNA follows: TGTGCCAGCAGCTCAAACTCTGGGGGCCGCTACGAGCAGTACTTC. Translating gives CASSSNSGGRYEQYF. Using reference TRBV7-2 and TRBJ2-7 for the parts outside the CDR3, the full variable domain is GAGVSQSPSNKVTEKGKDVELRCDPISGHTALYWYRQSLGQGLEFLIYFQGNSAPDKSGLPSDRFSAERTGGSVSTLTIQRTQQEDSAVYLCASSSNSGGRYEQYFGPGTRLTVT.

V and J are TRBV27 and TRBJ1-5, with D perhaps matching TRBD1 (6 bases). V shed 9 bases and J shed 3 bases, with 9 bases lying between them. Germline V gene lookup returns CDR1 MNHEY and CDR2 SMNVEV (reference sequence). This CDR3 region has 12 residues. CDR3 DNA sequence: TGTGCCAGGCGACAGGACAATCAGCCCCAGCATTTT. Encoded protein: CARRQDNQPQHF.

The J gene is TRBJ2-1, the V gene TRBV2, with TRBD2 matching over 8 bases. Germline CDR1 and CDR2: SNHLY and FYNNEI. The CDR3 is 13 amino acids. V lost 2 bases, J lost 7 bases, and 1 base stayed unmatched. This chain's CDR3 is CASSERGGNEQFF. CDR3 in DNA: TGTGCCAGCAGTGAACGGGGGGGGAATGAGCAGTTCTTC.

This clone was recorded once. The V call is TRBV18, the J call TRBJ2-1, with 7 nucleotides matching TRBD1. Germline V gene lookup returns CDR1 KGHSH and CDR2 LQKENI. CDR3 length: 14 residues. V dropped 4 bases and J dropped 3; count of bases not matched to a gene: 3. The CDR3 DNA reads TGTGCCAGCTCACTACGGGACAGCTACAATGAGCAGTTCTTC. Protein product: CASSLRDSYNEQFF.

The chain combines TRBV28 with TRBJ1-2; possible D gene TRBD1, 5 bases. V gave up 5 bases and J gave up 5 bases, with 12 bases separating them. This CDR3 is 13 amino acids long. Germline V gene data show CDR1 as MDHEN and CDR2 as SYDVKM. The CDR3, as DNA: TGTGCCAGCAGTCTCGGACAACCATATGGCTACACCTTC. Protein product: CASSLGQPYGYTF.

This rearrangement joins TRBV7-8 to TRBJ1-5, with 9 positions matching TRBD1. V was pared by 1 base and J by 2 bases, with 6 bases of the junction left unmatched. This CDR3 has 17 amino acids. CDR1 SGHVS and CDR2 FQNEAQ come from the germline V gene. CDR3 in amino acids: CASSLGQGVTGNQPQHF. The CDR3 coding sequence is TGTGCCAGCAGCTTAGGACAGGGGGTAACAGGCAATCAGCCCCAGCATTTT.